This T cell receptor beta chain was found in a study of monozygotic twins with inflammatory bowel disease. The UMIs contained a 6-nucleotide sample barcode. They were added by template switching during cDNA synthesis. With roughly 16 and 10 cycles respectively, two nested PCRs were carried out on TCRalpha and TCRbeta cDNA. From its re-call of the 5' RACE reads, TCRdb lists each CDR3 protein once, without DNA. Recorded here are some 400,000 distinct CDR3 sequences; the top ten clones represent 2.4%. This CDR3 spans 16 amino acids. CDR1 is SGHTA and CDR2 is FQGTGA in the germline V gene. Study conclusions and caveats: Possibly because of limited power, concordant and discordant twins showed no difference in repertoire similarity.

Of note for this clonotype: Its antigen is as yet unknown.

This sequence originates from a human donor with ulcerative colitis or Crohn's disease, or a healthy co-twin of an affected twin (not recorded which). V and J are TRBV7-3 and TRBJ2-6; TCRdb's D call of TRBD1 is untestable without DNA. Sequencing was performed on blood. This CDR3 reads CASSSLQGSGANVLTF.